This T cell receptor beta chain was recorded in a study of cytotoxic CD8 clonotypes in ibrutinib-treated CLL. TCRdb's table, derived via immunoSEQ multiplex PCR, lists solely in-frame clones and lacks some. The data hold some 46,000 clones, with 60% to 80% observed a single time. V shed 5 bases and J 8 bases; nucleotides not matched to a gene: 10. CDR1 SGHAT and CDR2 FQNNGV come from the germline V gene. The CDR3 runs 14 residues. This clone turned up a few times. What it recognizes is unknown. Regarding the study as a whole: Sustained-remission and progressing patients had unequal sampling times. An increase in clonality occurred at ibrutinib response, followed by a return toward baseline at progression.

This TCR was recovered from a human donor with chronic lymphocytic leukemia. This sequence joins TRBV11-2 and TRBJ2-7; 9 bases are a match to TRBD1. The material was PBMCs, obtained after 12 months of ibrutinib treatment. The CDR3 here is CASSPVGTGQKQYF. CDR3 coding DNA: TGTGCCAGCAGCCCCGTTGGGACAGGGCAAAAGCAGTACTTC.